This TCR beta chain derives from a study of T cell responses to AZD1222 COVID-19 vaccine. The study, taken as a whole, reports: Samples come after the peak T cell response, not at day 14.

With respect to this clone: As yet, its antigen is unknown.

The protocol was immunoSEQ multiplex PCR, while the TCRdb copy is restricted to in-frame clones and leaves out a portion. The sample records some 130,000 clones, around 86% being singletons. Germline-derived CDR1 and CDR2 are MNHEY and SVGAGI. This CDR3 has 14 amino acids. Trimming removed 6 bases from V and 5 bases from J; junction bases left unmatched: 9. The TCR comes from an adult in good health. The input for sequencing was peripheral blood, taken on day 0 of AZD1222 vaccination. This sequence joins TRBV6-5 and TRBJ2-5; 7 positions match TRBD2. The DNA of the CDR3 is TGTGCCAGCAGGGACCTAGCCGGGAGGGAGACCCAGTACTTC. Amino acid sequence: CASRDLAGRETQYF.